This TCR beta chain was obtained from a study of cytomegalovirus exposure and HLA in healthy donors. Study-wide results and caveats: A later analysis revealed that TCR association rates differed between HLA loci, peaking at DRB1 and bottoming out at HLA-C. There were some V segments, including TRBV6-2 and TRBV6-3, excluded as indistinguishable. According to an earlier analysis, most TCR beta V segments yielded productive rearrangements about 90% or about 30% of the time.

The primer mix had 60 Vbeta and 13 Jbeta primers. Clones were read by immunoSEQ multiplex PCR, and TCRdb kept only the in-frame ones, dropping some. This table holds some 220,000 clones, about 77% found once. The CDR3 runs to 14 residues. CDR1 is GTSNPN, CDR2 SVGIG, per germline (reference sequence). J lost 4 bases, V lost 4 bases, and 6 bases had no gene match. On this clone: Its cognate antigen is unknown.

The sample consisted of PBMCs. The chain couples TRBV30 to TRBJ1-2; 10 positions match TRBD1. The receptor comes from a boy aged 5-17 years in good health and CMV-seronegative. CDR3 protein: CAWTRDRGTYGYTF. The CDR3 DNA follows: TGTGCCTGGACGAGGGACAGGGGAACCTATGGCTACACCTTC.